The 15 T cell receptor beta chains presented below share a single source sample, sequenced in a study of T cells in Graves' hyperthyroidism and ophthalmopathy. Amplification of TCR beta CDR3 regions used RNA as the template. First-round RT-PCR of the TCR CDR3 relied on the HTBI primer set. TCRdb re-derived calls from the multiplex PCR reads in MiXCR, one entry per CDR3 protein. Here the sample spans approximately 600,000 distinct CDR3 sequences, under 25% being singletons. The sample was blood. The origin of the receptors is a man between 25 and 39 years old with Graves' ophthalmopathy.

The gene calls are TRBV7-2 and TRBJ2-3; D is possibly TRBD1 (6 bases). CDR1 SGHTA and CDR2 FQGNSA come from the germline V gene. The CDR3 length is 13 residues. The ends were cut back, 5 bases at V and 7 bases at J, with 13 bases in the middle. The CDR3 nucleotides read TGTGCCAGCAGCGCCCACAGGGATAATACGCAGTATTTT. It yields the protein CASSAHRDNTQYF.

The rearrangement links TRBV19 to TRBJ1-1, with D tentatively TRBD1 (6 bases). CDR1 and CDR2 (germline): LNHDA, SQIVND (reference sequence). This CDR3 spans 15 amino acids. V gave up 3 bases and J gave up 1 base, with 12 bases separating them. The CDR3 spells CASSIWGPANTEAFF. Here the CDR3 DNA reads TGTGCCAGTAGTATTTGGGGGCCCGCGAACACTGAAGCTTTCTTT.

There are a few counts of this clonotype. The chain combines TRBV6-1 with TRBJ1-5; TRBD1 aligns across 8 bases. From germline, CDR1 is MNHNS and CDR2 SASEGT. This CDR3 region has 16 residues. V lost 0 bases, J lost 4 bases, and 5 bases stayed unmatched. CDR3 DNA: TGTGCCAGCAGTGAAGCCGGGACAGGAATAAATCAGCCCCAGCATTTT. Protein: CASSEAGTGINQPQHF.

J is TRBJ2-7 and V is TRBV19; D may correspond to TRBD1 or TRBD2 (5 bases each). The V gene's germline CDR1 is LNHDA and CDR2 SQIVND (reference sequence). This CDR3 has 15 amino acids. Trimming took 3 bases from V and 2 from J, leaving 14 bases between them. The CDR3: CASSIRGDKPYEQYF. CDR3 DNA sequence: TGTGCCAGTAGTATTCGAGGGGATAAACCCTACGAGCAGTACTTC.

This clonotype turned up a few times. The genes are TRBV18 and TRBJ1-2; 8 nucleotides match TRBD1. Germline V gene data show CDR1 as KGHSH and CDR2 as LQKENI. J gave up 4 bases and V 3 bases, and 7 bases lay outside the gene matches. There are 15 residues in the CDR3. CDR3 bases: TGTGCCAGCTCACCGACAGGGGCCTTGATCTATGGCTACACCTTC. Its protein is CASSPTGALIYGYTF.

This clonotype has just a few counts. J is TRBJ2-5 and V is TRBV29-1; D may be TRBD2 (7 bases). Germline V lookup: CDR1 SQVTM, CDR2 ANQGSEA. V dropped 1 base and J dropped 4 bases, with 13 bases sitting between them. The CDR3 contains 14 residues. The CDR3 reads CSVEAGGRGETQYF. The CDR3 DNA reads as TGCAGCGTTGAAGCGGGAGGCAGGGGAGAGACCCAGTACTTC.

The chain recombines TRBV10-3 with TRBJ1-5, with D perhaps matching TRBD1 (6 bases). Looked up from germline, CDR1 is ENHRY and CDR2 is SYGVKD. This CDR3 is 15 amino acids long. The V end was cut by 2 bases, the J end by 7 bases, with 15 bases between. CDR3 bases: TGTGCCATCAGTGAGAGACAGGCAGGAGAACAGCCCCAGCATTTT. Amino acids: CAISERQAGEQPQHF.

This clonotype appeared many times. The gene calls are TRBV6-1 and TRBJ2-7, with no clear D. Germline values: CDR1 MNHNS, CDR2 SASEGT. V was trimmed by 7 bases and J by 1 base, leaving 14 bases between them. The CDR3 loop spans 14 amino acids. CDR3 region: CASKFTTPSYEQYF. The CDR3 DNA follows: TGTGCCAGCAAGTTTACGACACCTTCCTACGAGCAGTACTTC.

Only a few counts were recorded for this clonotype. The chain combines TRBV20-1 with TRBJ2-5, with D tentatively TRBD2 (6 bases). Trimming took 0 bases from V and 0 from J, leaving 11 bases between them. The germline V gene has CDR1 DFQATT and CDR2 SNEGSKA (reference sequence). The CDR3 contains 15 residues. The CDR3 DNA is TGCAGTGCTAGAGATAGCGGAGCGTACCAAGAGACCCAGTACTTC. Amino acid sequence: CSARDSGAYQETQYF.

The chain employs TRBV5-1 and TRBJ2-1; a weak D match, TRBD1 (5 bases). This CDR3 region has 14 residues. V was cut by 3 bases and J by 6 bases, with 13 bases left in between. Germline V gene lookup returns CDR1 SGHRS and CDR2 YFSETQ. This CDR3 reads CASSWASRGNEQFF. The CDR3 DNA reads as TGCGCCAGCAGCTGGGCCTCTAGGGGCAATGAGCAGTTCTTC. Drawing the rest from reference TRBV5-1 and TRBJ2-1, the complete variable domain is KAGVTQTPRYLIKTRGQQVTLSCSPISGHRSVSWYQQTPGQGLQFLFEYFSETQRNKGNFPGRFSGRQFSNSRSEMNVSTLELGDSALYLCASSWASRGNEQFFGPGTRLTVL.

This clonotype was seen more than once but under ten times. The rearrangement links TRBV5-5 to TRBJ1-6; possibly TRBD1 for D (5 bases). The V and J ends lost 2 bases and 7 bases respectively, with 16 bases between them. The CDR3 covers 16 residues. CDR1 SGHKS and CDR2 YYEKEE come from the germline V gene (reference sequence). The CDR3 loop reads CASSLSLWGSNSPLHF. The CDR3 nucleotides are TGTGCCAGCAGCTTAAGTCTTTGGGGGTCCAATTCACCCCTCCACTTT.

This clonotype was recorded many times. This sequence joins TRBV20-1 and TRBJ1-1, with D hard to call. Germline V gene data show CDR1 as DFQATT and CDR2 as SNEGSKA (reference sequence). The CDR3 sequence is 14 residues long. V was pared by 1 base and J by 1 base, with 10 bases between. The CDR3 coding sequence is TGCAGTGCTAGAGCCGGGAGCCCGAACACTGAAGCTTTCTTT. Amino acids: CSARAGSPNTEAFF.

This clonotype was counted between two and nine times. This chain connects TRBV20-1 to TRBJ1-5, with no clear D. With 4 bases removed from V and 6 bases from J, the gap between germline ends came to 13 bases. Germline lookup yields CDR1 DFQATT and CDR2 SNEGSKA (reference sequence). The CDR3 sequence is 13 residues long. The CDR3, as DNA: TGCAGTGCTACCAGTTGGGAGGGTCAGCCCCAGCATTTT. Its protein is CSATSWEGQPQHF.

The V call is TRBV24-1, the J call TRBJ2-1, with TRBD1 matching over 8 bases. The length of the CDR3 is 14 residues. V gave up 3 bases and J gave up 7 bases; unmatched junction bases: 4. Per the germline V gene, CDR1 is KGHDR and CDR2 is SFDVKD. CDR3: CATSDLRQGNEQFF. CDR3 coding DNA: TGTGCCACCAGTGATCTGCGACAGGGGAATGAGCAGTTCTTC.

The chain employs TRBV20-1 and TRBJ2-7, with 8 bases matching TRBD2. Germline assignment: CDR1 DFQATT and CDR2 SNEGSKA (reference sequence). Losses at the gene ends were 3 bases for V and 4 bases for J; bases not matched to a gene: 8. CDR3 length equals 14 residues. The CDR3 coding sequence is TGCAGTGCTAGCGGCGGGAGGCTGATTTACGAGCAGTACTTC. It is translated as CSASGGRLIYEQYF.